These 27 T cell receptor beta chains came from one sample sequenced in a study of T cell responses to AZD1222 COVID-19 vaccine. TCRdb's copy holds only in-frame clones and misses some; the assay was immunoSEQ multiplex PCR. The profile shows 85,000 to 120,000 clones, roughly 90% of them singletons. The sequences come from peripheral blood, collected on day 0 of AZD1222 vaccination. The receptors derive from an adult in good health.

The rearrangement joins TRBV27 to TRBJ1-5, with 8 bases aligning to TRBD1. Germline V gene lookup returns CDR1 MNHEY and CDR2 SMNVEV (reference sequence). V trimming: 3 bases; J trimming: 6 bases; junction bases outside the gene matches: 7. CDR3 length equals 15 residues. The CDR3 region is CASSFIGQGSQPQHF. In DNA, the CDR3 is TGTGCCAGCAGTTTCATCGGACAGGGAAGTCAGCCCCAGCATTTT.

This chain joins TRBV5-1 and TRBJ1-1; 7 nucleotides agree with TRBD1. The CDR3 covers 14 residues. Germline CDR1 and CDR2: SGHRS and YFSETQ. V dropped 4 bases and J dropped 4; count of bases not matched to a gene: 7. CDR3 amino acids: CASSQRQGGTEAFF. CDR3 nucleotide sequence: TGCGCCAGCAGCCAGAGACAGGGCGGCACTGAAGCTTTCTTT.

The gene calls are TRBV6-2 or TRBV6-3 and TRBJ1-1; D unresolved. Germline V gene data show CDR1 as MNHEY and CDR2 as SVGEGT. V lost 5 bases and J lost 0, with 16 bases in between. This CDR3 region has 16 residues. The CDR3 DNA reads TGTGCCAGCAGTCCCTGGCCGGGCGGGATGAACACTGAAGCTTTCTTT. This codes for CASSPWPGGMNTEAFF.

V gene TRBV5-1 combines with J gene TRBJ1-2; 8 bases fit TRBD1. V was clipped by 1 base and J by 8 bases; unmatched bases: 16. Looked up from germline, CDR1 is SGHRS and CDR2 is YFSETQ. The CDR3 is 17 residues long. Here the CDR3 DNA reads TGCGCCAGCAGCTTGCGCCCTCGTGTGCAGGGGGCAAACGGCTACACCTTC. Translating gives CASSLRPRVQGANGYTF.

The chain has TRBV7-3 and TRBJ2-1; 7 bases are shared with TRBD2. Germline-derived CDR1 and CDR2 are SGHTA and FQGTGA. The CDR3 has 14 residues. V was clipped by 8 bases and J by 7 bases; unmatched bases: 11. CDR3 residues: CASGPGLAVNEQFF. The CDR3 nucleotides are TGTGCCAGCGGTCCCGGGCTAGCGGTAAATGAGCAGTTCTTC.

The chain uses TRBV3-1 (or the pseudogene TRBV3-2) and TRBJ2-5; TRBD2 aligns across 16 bases. In germline, CDR1 is LGHDT, CDR2 YNNKEL (reference sequence). V dropped 0 bases and J dropped 2; count of bases not matched to a gene: 9. The CDR3 length is 20 residues. DNA of the CDR3: TGTGCCAGCAGCCAAGATACAGGGACTAGCGGGAGGGGCCTTCAAGAGACCCAGTACTTC. This gives the protein CASSQDTGTSGRGLQETQYF.

V gene TRBV5-1 combines with J gene TRBJ1-1; 7 nucleotides align to TRBD1. V lost 4 bases to trimming and J lost 3 bases; unmatched junction nucleotides: 6. Germline V gives CDR1 SGHRS, CDR2 YFSETQ. There are 14 residues in the CDR3. For the CDR3, the DNA is TGCGCCAGCAGCCAGGGACAGACTCACACTGAAGCTTTCTTT. Its translation: CASSQGQTHTEAFF.

This chain uses TRBV4-2 with TRBJ2-1; 10 bases fit TRBD2. In germline, CDR1 is LGHNA, CDR2 YNFKEQ. The CDR3 length is 15 residues. The ends lost 2 bases at V and 6 bases at J; junction bases unmatched: 4. The CDR3 DNA reads TGTGCCAGCAGCCAAACCGGGACTAGCGTCAATGAGCAGTTCTTC. Translating it yields CASSQTGTSVNEQFF.

The J gene is TRBJ1-6, the V gene TRBV9; no clear D gene. In germline, CDR1 is SGDLS, CDR2 YYNGEE. The CDR3 sequence is 14 residues long. Trimming removed 4 bases at V and 6 bases at J, with 11 bases between. CDR3 sequence: CASSPLGFNSPLHF. CDR3 sequence (DNA): TGTGCCAGCAGCCCCCTGGGGTTTAATTCACCCCTCCACTTT.

On this clone: Distinct nucleotide sequences in the sample also encode this CDR3. This sequence joins TRBV5-1 and TRBJ1-4; D remains unclear. The V end was cut by 7 bases, the J end by 5 bases, with 9 bases between. Germline V lookup: CDR1 SGHRS, CDR2 YFSETQ. The CDR3 length is 12 residues. The CDR3 loop reads CASSSGNEKLFF. The CDR3 DNA is TGCGCCAGCTCCAGTGGAAATGAAAAACTGTTTTTT.

A single count supports this clone. This sequence joins TRBV27 and TRBJ2-7, with a possible D match to TRBD2 (5 bases). Trimming stripped 6 bases from V and 5 bases from J, with 11 bases between. Germline V gene data show CDR1 as MNHEY and CDR2 as SMNVEV (reference sequence). The CDR3 spans 12 residues. CDR3 nucleotide sequence: TGTGCCAGCAGAAAAATCGGGAACGAGCAGTACTTC. It is translated as CASRKIGNEQYF.

The V and J genes are TRBV12-3 or TRBV12-4 and TRBJ1-2; D not certain. This CDR3 has 13 amino acids. The V gene lost 7 bases and the J gene lost 6 bases, with 15 bases spanning the gap. The CDR3: CASTLTRRHGYTF. The CDR3 coding sequence is TGTGCCAGCACCCTCACCCGGAGGCATGGCTACACCTTC.

The chain combines TRBV12-3 or TRBV12-4 with TRBJ1-6, with a possible D match to TRBD1 (5 bases). The CDR3 loop spans 12 amino acids. With 6 bases removed from V and 12 bases from J, the gap between germline ends came to 12 bases. CDR3: CASSPEGLPLHF. CDR3 in DNA: TGTGCCAGCAGCCCCGAGGGGTTACCCCTCCACTTT.

This chain links TRBV5-1 with TRBJ1-4; D is perhaps TRBD1 (5 bases). This CDR3 spans 17 amino acids. The ends were cut back, 1 base at V and 8 bases at J, with 21 bases in the middle. In germline, CDR1 is SGHRS, CDR2 YFSETQ. The DNA for the CDR3 is TGCGCCAGCAGCTTGTTTCTGAGGGGCCAGACGGAGGAAAAACTGTTTTTT. It specifies CASSLFLRGQTEEKLFF.

V gene TRBV9 combines with J gene TRBJ2-1; weak D call: TRBD1 (6 bases). Trimming left V 6 bases short and J 3 bases short, with 13 bases between. The CDR3 sequence is 14 residues long. Germline CDR1 is SGDLS and CDR2 is YYNGEE. DNA for the CDR3: TGTGCCAGCACCAGTGGGACATACTACAATGAGCAGTTCTTC. This encodes CASTSGTYYNEQFF.

The rearrangement links TRBV11-1 to TRBJ2-3; D unclear. Germline values: CDR1 SGHAT, CDR2 FQDESV (reference sequence). Trimming shortened V by 5 bases and J by 0 bases, and 12 bases separated the two germline ends. The CDR3 has 15 amino acids. This chain's CDR3 is CASSRSAPSTDTQYF. For the CDR3, the DNA is TGTGCCAGCAGCCGATCGGCCCCTAGCACAGATACGCAGTATTTT.

The rearrangement joins TRBV18 to TRBJ1-2; TRBD1 matches at 12 bases. Germline V gene lookup returns CDR1 KGHSH and CDR2 LQKENI. V was pared by 6 bases and J by 3 bases, with 11 bases of the junction left unmatched. The CDR3 extends over 17 amino acids. In DNA, the CDR3 is TGTGCCAGCTCGGCAAGGGACAGGGGGCGAATTTACTATGGCTACACCTTC. Translated: CASSARDRGRIYYGYTF.

The chain has TRBV3-1 (or the pseudogene TRBV3-2) and TRBJ2-7; D is possibly TRBD2 (6 bases). In germline, CDR1 is LGHDT, CDR2 YNNKEL (reference sequence). Trimming stripped 4 bases from V and 3 bases from J, with 13 bases between. The CDR3 is 14 amino acids. The CDR3 DNA is TGTGCCAGCAGCCCATCCGGAGGGTTCTACGAGCAGTACTTC. Translation: CASSPSGGFYEQYF.

This clone came up a few times. The gene calls are TRBV7-6 and TRBJ2-7; D is possibly TRBD1 or TRBD2 (5 bases each). CDR1 SGHVS and CDR2 FNYEAQ come from the germline V gene. This CDR3 is 14 amino acids long. Trimming removed 5 bases from V and 3 bases from J, with 14 bases in between. CDR3 protein: CASSPGSRDYEQYF. The CDR3 DNA sequence: TGTGCCAGCAGCCCAGGGTCACGGGACTACGAGCAGTACTTC.

The chain employs TRBV9 and TRBJ2-7; D unclear. Germline V gives CDR1 SGDLS, CDR2 YYNGEE. CDR3 length: 13 residues. V shed 0 bases and J shed 2 bases, with 6 bases lying between them. In nucleotides, the CDR3 is TGTGCCAGCAGCGTAGGCGGTCCCTACGAGCAGTACTTC. Translating it yields CASSVGGPYEQYF.

The rearrangement links TRBV5-1 to TRBJ1-2, with D possibly being TRBD1 (5 bases). CDR3 length: 11 residues. Deletions cut 7 bases from V and 7 bases from J, with 11 bases between. CDR1 is SGHRS and CDR2 is YFSETQ in the germline V gene. CDR3 residues: CASGAGSGYTF. The CDR3 DNA reads as TGCGCCAGCGGGGCGGGGTCTGGCTACACCTTC. Complete variable domain (other parts from reference TRBV5-1 and TRBJ1-2): KAGVTQTPRYLIKTRGQQVTLSCSPISGHRSVSWYQQTPGQGLQFLFEYFSETQRNKGNFPGRFSGRQFSNSRSEMNVSTLELGDSALYLCASGAGSGYTFGSGTRLTVV.

The chain has TRBV6-2 or TRBV6-3 and TRBJ2-1, with D possibly being TRBD2 (6 bases). The CDR3 extends over 13 amino acids. Trimming pared 5 bases from V and 6 bases from J, leaving 11 bases between. Germline V gives CDR1 MNHEY, CDR2 SVGEGT. This CDR3 is CASSPGLSNEQFF. The CDR3 DNA is TGTGCCAGCAGTCCGGGACTTTCCAATGAGCAGTTCTTC.

This chain connects TRBV27 to TRBJ2-3; D not resolved. V lost 6 bases, J lost 1 base, and 5 bases lay in between. The CDR3 loop spans 12 amino acids. CDR1 is MNHEY and CDR2 is SMNVEV in the germline V gene (reference sequence). The chain's CDR3 is CASSDRTDTQYF. CDR3 DNA: TGTGCCAGCAGCGACCGCACAGATACGCAGTATTTT.

The gene calls are TRBV4-3 and TRBJ2-5; D not certain. Per germline, CDR1 LGHNA and CDR2 YSLEER. Trimming pared 5 bases from V and 2 bases from J, leaving 18 bases between. CDR3 size: 16 residues. CDR3 DNA: TGCGCCAGCAGCACAGCTCCGCACGGCACACAAGAGACCCAGTACTTC. Amino acids: CASSTAPHGTQETQYF.

The chain uses TRBV24-1 and TRBJ2-5, with no clear D. CDR1 is KGHDR, CDR2 SFDVKD, per germline. There are 14 residues in the CDR3. The germline V and J ends were trimmed by 6 bases and 2 bases, with 12 bases remaining between them. CDR3: CATSKGSYQETQYF. CDR3 sequence (DNA): TGTGCCACCAGTAAAGGAAGCTATCAAGAGACCCAGTACTTC.

This chain links TRBV5-6 with TRBJ2-7, with 9 nucleotides matching TRBD1. Trimming cost V 4 bases and J 6 bases; bases outside gene matches: 8. Germline CDR1 is SGHDT and CDR2 is YYEEEE. This CDR3 spans 14 amino acids. CDR3 sequence: CASSLTGGAGEQYF. CDR3 DNA sequence: TGTGCCAGCAGCCTGACAGGGGGAGCGGGCGAGCAGTACTTC.

The CDR3 DNA sequence: TGTGCCAGCTCGCAGGGGACAGTAAATCAGCCCCAGCATTTT. This gives the protein CASSQGTVNQPQHF. This rearrangement joins TRBV18 to TRBJ1-5, with 7 bases identical to TRBD1. V shed 6 bases, J shed 4 bases, and the junction held 6 bases outside the gene matches. Germline CDR1 and CDR2: KGHSH and LQKENI. This CDR3 spans 14 amino acids.